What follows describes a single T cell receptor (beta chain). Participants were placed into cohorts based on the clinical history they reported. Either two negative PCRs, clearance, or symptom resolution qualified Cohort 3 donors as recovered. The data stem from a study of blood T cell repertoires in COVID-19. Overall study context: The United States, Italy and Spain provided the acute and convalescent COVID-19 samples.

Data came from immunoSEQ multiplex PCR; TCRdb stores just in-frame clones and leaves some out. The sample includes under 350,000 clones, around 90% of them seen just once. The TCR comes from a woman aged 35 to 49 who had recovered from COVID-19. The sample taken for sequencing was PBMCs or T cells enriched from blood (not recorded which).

CDR3 loop: CASSLDSGSYNEQFF. CDR3 coding DNA: TGTGCCAGCAGCTTAGATTCGGGTTCCTACAATGAGCAGTTCTTC. V usage is TRBV7-2 and J usage is TRBJ2-1; D remains unclear. V was shortened by 1 base and J by 1 base, with 8 bases between the two germline ends. The CDR3 is 15 residues long. Germline V gene data show CDR1 as SGHTA and CDR2 as FQGNSA.